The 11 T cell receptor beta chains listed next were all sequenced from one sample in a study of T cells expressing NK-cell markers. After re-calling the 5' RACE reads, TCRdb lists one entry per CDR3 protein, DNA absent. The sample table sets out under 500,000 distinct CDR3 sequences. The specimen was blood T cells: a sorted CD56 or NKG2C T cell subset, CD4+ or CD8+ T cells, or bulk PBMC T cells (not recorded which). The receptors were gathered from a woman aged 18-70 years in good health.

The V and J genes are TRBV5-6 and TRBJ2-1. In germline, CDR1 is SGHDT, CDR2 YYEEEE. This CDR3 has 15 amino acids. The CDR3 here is CASSLFLFVDNEQFF.

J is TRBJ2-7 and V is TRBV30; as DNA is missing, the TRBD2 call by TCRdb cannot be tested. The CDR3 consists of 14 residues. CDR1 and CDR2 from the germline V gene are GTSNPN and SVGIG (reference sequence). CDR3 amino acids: CAWDPGTSVGEQYF.

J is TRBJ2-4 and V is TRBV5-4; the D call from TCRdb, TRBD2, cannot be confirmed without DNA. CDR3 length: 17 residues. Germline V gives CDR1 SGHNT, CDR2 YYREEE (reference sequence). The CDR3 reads CASSSTSGRVAKNIQYF.

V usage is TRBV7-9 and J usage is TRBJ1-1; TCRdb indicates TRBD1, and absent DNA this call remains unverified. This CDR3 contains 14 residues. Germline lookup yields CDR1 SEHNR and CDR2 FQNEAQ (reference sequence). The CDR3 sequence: CASSSGHGLSEAFF.

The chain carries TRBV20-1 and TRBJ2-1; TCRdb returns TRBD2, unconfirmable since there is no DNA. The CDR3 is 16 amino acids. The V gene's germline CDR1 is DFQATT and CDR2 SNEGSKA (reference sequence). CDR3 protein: CSAQSPASGVYNEQFF.

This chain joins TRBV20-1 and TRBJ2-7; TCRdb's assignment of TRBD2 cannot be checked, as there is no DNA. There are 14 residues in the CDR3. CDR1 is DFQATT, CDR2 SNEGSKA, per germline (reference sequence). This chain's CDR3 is CSAALLAGTYEQYF.

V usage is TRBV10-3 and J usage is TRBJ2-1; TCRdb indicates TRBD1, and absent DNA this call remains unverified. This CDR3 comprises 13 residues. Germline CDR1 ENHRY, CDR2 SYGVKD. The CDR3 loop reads CAISGAGFDEQFF.

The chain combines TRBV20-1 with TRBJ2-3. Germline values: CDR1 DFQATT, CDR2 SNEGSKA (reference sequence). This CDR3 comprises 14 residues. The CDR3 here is CSAPDPYRADTQYF.

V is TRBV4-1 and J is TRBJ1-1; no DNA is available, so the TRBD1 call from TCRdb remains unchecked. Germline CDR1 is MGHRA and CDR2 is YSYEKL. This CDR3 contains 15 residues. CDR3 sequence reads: CASSQPTGTGIFGFF.

This CDR3 reads CASSLPTGYGYTF. The chain couples TRBV5-6 to TRBJ1-2. Germline V gene sequence: CDR1 SGHDT, CDR2 YYEEEE. The CDR3 is 13 residues long.

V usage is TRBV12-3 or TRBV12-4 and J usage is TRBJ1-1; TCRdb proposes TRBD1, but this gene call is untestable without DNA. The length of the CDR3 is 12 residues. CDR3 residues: CASLGTNTEAFF.